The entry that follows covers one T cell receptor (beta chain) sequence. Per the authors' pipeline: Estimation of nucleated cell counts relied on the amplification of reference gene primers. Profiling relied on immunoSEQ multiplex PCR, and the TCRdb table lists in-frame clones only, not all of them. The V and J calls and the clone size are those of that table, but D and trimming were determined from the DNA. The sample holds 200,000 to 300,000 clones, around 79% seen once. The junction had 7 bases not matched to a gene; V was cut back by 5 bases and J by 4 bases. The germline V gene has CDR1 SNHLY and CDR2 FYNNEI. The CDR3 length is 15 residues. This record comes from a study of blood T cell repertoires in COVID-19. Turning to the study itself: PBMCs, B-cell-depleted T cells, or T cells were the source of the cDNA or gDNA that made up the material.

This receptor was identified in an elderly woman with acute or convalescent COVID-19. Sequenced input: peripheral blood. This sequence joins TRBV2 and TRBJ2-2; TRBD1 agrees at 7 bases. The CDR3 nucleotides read TGTGCCAGCAGTTATGCAGGGGGAAGCACCGGGGAGCTGTTTTTT. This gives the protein CASSYAGGSTGELFF.